The 8 T cell receptor beta chains reported below all come from one sample, sequenced in a study of shared clonotypes between healthy human individuals. Profiling relied on immunoSEQ multiplex PCR, and the TCRdb table lists in-frame clones only, not all of them. Of approximately 1.5 million clones in the sample, less than 99% were seen once. The sequenced sample consisted of naive CD4+ T cells sorted from blood. Sample subset: CD45RA+ positively selected. These receptors were obtained from a man aged 25-45 years in good health.

The chain couples TRBV6-6 to TRBJ1-1; unclear D gene. V was cut by 0 bases and J by 6 bases, with 2 bases left in between. Germline assignment: CDR1 MNHNY and CDR2 SVGAGI (reference sequence). This CDR3 contains 11 residues. Here the CDR3 reads CASSYSAEAFF. CDR3 bases: TGTGCCAGCAGTTACTCCGCTGAAGCTTTCTTT.

The rearrangement joins TRBV6-1 to TRBJ2-2, with D possibly TRBD1 on 6 matching bases. The CDR3 is made up of 14 amino acids. CDR1 and CDR2 (germline): MNHNS, SASEGT. V was pared by 6 bases and J by 0 bases, with 8 bases between. The CDR3 DNA reads TGTGCCAGCAGGAGACAGGCGAACACCGGGGAGCTGTTTTTT. Amino acid sequence: CASRRQANTGELFF.

V usage is TRBV19 and J usage is TRBJ1-2; D is unresolved. The germline gives CDR1 LNHDA, CDR2 SQIVND (reference sequence). The V and J ends lost 0 bases and 4 bases respectively, with 15 bases between them. This CDR3 contains 16 residues. The CDR3, as DNA: TGTGCCAGTAGTATAGATGTGGCCATCGGAGGCTATGGCTACACCTTC. Residues: CASSIDVAIGGYGYTF.

The chain links TRBV28 to TRBJ1-5, with TRBD1 matching over 7 bases. With V trimmed by 10 bases and J by 1 base, 10 bases remained unmatched. Germline V gene sequence: CDR1 MDHEN, CDR2 SYDVKM. This CDR3 spans 15 amino acids. DNA for the CDR3: TGTGCCACCGGACCGTCGGGACAGAGCAATCAGCCCCAGCATTTT. The encoded protein is CATGPSGQSNQPQHF.

The CDR3 spells CASSSVTGQETQYF. CDR3 nucleotides: TGTGCCAGCAGTTCAGTCACTGGGCAGGAGACCCAGTACTTC. The genes are TRBV13 and TRBJ2-5, with D uncertain. V gave up 6 bases and J gave up 5 bases, with 16 bases separating them. CDR1 and CDR2 from the germline V gene are PRHDT and FYEKMQ (reference sequence). This CDR3 comprises 14 residues.

The chain couples TRBV11-2 to TRBJ2-1, with a tentative D call TRBD1 (5 bases). CDR1 and CDR2 (germline): SGHAT, FQNNGV. The CDR3 contains 17 residues. V lost 2 bases to trimming and J lost 2 bases, with 16 bases between them. CDR3 nucleotide sequence: TGTGCCAGCAGCTTATCTCATTGGGGCAGTCCCTACAATGAGCAGTTCTTC. Residues: CASSLSHWGSPYNEQFF.

V usage is TRBV5-1 and J usage is TRBJ2-7; 12 positions match TRBD2. The CDR3 covers 14 residues. Germline V CDR1 and CDR2: SGHRS, YFSETQ. V gave up 2 bases and J gave up 6 bases; unmatched junction bases: 3. CDR3 residues: CASSLGLAGREQYF. The DNA of the CDR3 is TGCGCCAGCAGCTTAGGACTAGCGGGACGCGAGCAGTACTTC.

CDR3 nucleotides: TGCAGCGTAAACTCTGGAAACACCATATATTTT. Its translation: CSVNSGNTIYF. J is TRBJ1-3 and V is TRBV29-1; D is ambiguous. This CDR3 spans 11 amino acids. Germline V gene sequence: CDR1 SQVTM, CDR2 ANQGSEA. With 6 bases removed from V and 0 bases from J, the gap between germline ends came to 3 bases. The full variable domain, its missing parts supplied by reference TRBV29-1 and TRBJ1-3, is SAVISQKPSRDICQRGTSLTIQCQVDSQVTMMFWYRQQPGQSLTLIATANQGSEATYESGFVIDKFPISRPNLTFSTLTVSNMSPEDSSIYLCSVNSGNTIYFGEGSWLTVV.